This T cell receptor (beta chain) was found in a study of cytomegalovirus exposure and HLA in healthy donors. About this clone itself: Its specificity is unknown.

PCR primers comprised 60 Vbeta and 13 Jbeta primers. Assay: immunoSEQ multiplex PCR; the TCRdb copy retains only in-frame clones and omits some. In all, the sample yields 35,000 to 45,000 clones. Study-level results: A cluster of highly shared sequence variants was likely a sequencing artifact.

Unmatched junction bases numbered 12, after V lost 5 bases and J lost 1 base. The CDR3 has 17 amino acids. CDR1 is SGHNT and CDR2 is YENEEA in the germline V gene. The specimen sequenced was PBMCs. The TCR originated in a male donor in good health and CMV-seronegative. The V and J genes are TRBV11-3 and TRBJ1-2, with 8 bases matching TRBD1. CDR3 coding DNA: TGTGCCAGCAGCCGCGATGCAACAGGGGGTATTAACTATGGCTACACCTTC. Translating gives CASSRDATGGINYGYTF. Full variable domain (outside the CDR3, taken from reference TRBV11-3 and TRBJ1-2): EAGVVQSPRYKIIEKKQPVAFWCNPISGHNTLYWYLQNLGQGPELLIRYENEEAVDDSQLPKDRFSAERLKGVDSTLKIQPAELGDSAVYLCASSRDATGGINYGYTFGSGTRLTVV.